The T cell receptor beta chain under discussion was sequenced for a study of PD-1 blockade in classical Hodgkin lymphoma. Using immunoSEQ multiplex PCR, the repertoire was profiled, and TCRdb retains in-frame clones only, with some absent. The data hold 25,000 to 35,000 clones, with more than 80% observed a single time. Time point here: cycle 4 day 1 (C4D1), after about 6 weeks of nivolumab. All the patients suffered relapse after autologous stem cell transplantation, and brentuximab vedotin exposure differed. Starting with thawed PBMCs, CD4+ T cells were purified by magnetic negative selection. CDR3 length: 15 residues. Germline CDR1 reads SGHDN; CDR2 reads FVKESK. Trimming left V 3 bases short and J 9 bases short, with 20 bases between. This clone was recorded a few times.

This chain uses TRBV14 with TRBJ1-1, with unresolved D. The sequences come from CD4+ T cells from blood, collected before the fourth cycle of nivolumab. The receptor was isolated from a human donor with classical Hodgkin lymphoma. CDR3 sequence: CASSQDPTGREKAFF. In DNA, the CDR3 is TGTGCCAGCAGCCAGGATCCAACCGGGAGGGAAAAAGCTTTCTTT.